This TCR beta chain was documented in a study of shared clonotypes between healthy human individuals. TCRdb keeps only in-frame clones here, not all; method: immunoSEQ multiplex PCR. The data show about 700,000 clones, 92% seen once. The germline V gene encodes CDR1 SSHAT and CDR2 FNYEAQ (reference sequence). This CDR3 has 19 residues. CD45RO-negative, CCR7-selected cells formed the naive CD8 fraction, which excluded terminally differentiated effector memory CD45RA+ cells. As to this clone: The junction shows a germline mismatch at one end, possibly a read error.

The clonotype was recovered from a man aged 25 to 45 in good health. The sequencing input was naive CD8+ T cells sorted from blood. The chain joins TRBV7-7 to TRBJ2-2; 13 bases match TRBD2. CDR3 DNA: TGTGCTAGCAGCTTAGCGCCCGGGACTAGCGGGATAGGTTCCGGGGAGCTGTTTTTT. Its translation is CASSLAPGTSGIGSGELFF.